This TCR beta chain was observed in a study of blood T cell repertoires in COVID-19 (dated by TCRdb to the early 2020s). As for the study more broadly: Samples from collaborators originated in the United States, Italy and Spain and spanned both the acute and convalescent phases of COVID-19. The material from the prospective study consisted of cDNA or gDNA derived from T cells, B-cell-depleted T cells, or PBMCs. Deeply sampled blood TCRbeta repertoires from subjects exposed to, actively infected with, or recovered from COVID-19 were included in the dataset. The repertoires were released in a freely available public database meant as a resource for research on the immune response to SARS-CoV-2. Samples were obtained from the ongoing ImmuneRACE study (first 160 participants) and from 1,000 to 1,500 subjects provided by 6 global collaborators. A de-identified subject ID, COVID-19 status, age in years and sex were almost always included in the sample metadata. HLA class I and class II types, where available, came from metadata supplied by the sample provider rather than from assay-based typing.

For CDR1 and CDR2, the germline V gene (reference sequence) lists PRHDT and FYEKMQ. Trimmed from V: 6 bases; trimmed from J: 0 bases; junction bases lacking a gene match: 5. The CDR3 covers 14 residues, taking in both the cysteine and the phenylalanine. Only the CDR3 DNA stays, 42 bases, in frame from base 1. The collaborating institutions used their own protocols to collect whole blood in K2EDTA tubes. For TCRbeta analysis, collaborators shipped samples as frozen whole blood, isolated PBMCs, or DNA extracted from either of those sample types. Results the study describes overall, beyond this receptor: Clinical and demographic metadata were provided uncurated, with the amount varying by source and participant.

TCRbeta CDR3 regions were amplified from genomic DNA by means of the immunoSEQ Assay, a bias-controlled multiplex PCR. Concerning the study's data processing: The number of nucleated cells in each sample was estimated from the amplification of reference gene primers within the assay. To quantify the absolute abundance of each unique TCRbeta CDR3 rearrangement, sequence reads were collapsed and filtered. For each sample, productive Simpson clonality was calculated by taking the square root of Simpson's diversity index across productive rearrangements. The table was pulled from immuneACCESS by TCRdb, which kept in-frame rearrangements only. Such tables lose some clones; where checked, under half of the loss comes from unresolved V genes, and the rest has no known cause. V and J calls and clone size are as listed in that table; D and trimming were resolved from the DNA. The table for this sample lists tens of thousands of clones; roughly 80% of them were counted only once. The ten largest clonotypes hold 5.3% of the sample.

On this clone: Its target antigen remains unknown. There are no base qualities to consult, and no much larger clone falls within one base.

The V and J genes are TRBV13 and TRBJ2-7, and 7 junctional nucleotides match TRBD1. Sequenced input: peripheral blood. The sequence was obtained from an older man with acute or convalescent COVID-19. The encoded CDR3 is CASRQDRSSYEQYF. In nucleotide form, the sequence is TGTGCCAGCAGGCAGGACAGGAGCTCCTACGAGCAGTACTTC.